What follows are 4 T cell receptor beta chains derived from one specimen sequenced in a study of cytomegalovirus exposure and HLA in healthy donors. Amplification used 60 Vbeta primers and 13 Jbeta primers. Sequencing was performed with immunoSEQ multiplex PCR; in TCRdb, only in-frame clones are kept and a portion is missing. The sample holds around 140,000 clones; roughly 78% are singletons and the top ten take around 2.9%. Sequencing was performed on PBMCs. These receptors were taken from a female donor in good health and CMV-seronegative.

The V gene is TRBV6-1, the J gene TRBJ2-5; the D gene is possibly TRBD2 (6 bases). From germline, CDR1 is MNHNS and CDR2 SASEGT. Trimming shortened V by 6 bases and J by 3 bases, and 17 bases separated the two germline ends. The CDR3 consists of 15 residues. The CDR3 sequence: CASRAYRGGEETQYF. The CDR3 DNA reads TGTGCCAGCAGGGCCTACCGGGGAGGTGAAGAGACCCAGTACTTC.

The gene calls are TRBV5-4 and TRBJ2-1; 12 bases line up with TRBD2. Germline lookup yields CDR1 SGHNT and CDR2 YYREEE (reference sequence). The CDR3 runs 17 residues. Trimming removed 0 bases from V and 4 bases from J; junction bases left unmatched: 5. The CDR3 region has the DNA TGTGCCAGCAGCTTGGGGACTAGCGGGACCAAATACAATGAGCAGTTCTTC. This encodes CASSLGTSGTKYNEQFF.

The chain uses TRBV30 and TRBJ1-2; possibly TRBD1 for D (6 bases). V was shortened by 1 base and J by 8 bases, with 14 bases between the two germline ends. This CDR3 is built from 13 residues. Germline loops: CDR1 GTSNPN, CDR2 SVGIG (reference sequence). The CDR3 region is CAWSAQGRGGYTF. CDR3 coding DNA: TGTGCCTGGAGTGCCCAGGGGCGCGGGGGCTACACCTTC.

This clone was detected ten times or more. The V and J genes are TRBV5-1 and TRBJ2-7; TRBD2 aligns across 13 bases. The CDR3 contains 16 residues. Trimming took 6 bases from V and 3 from J; bases not matched to a gene: 9. Germline assignment: CDR1 SGHRS and CDR2 YFSETQ. This chain's CDR3 is CASMGGTSGDIYEQYF. In DNA, the CDR3 is TGCGCCAGCATGGGGGGGACTAGCGGGGATATCTACGAGCAGTACTTC. Complete variable domain (other parts from reference TRBV5-1 and TRBJ2-7): KAGVTQTPRYLIKTRGQQVTLSCSPISGHRSVSWYQQTPGQGLQFLFEYFSETQRNKGNFPGRFSGRQFSNSRSEMNVSTLELGDSALYLCASMGGTSGDIYEQYFGPGTRLTVT.